The 20 T cell receptor beta chains below were found in one sample sequenced in a study of T cell changes during pregnancy in multiple sclerosis. The protocol was immunoSEQ multiplex PCR, while the TCRdb copy is restricted to in-frame clones and leaves out a portion. The table includes roughly 79,000 clones, under 95% detected once. The material was CD4+ T cells from peripheral blood mononuclear cells, obtained before pregnancy. The receptors were sampled from a female donor with multiple sclerosis, enrolled in a pregnancy study.

The chain carries TRBV5-1 and TRBJ2-5; no clear D gene. In germline, CDR1 is SGHRS, CDR2 YFSETQ. The CDR3 runs 12 residues. V lost 2 bases and J 2 bases, leaving 4 bases between the germline ends. The CDR3 nucleotides are TGCGCCAGCAGCTTCACTCAAGAGACCCAGTACTTC. Amino acid sequence: CASSFTQETQYF.

The chain links TRBV19 to TRBJ1-3; no clear D. The CDR3 extends over 16 amino acids. V lost 6 bases to trimming and J lost 0 bases, with 15 bases between them. Germline CDR1 reads LNHDA; CDR2 reads SQIVND (reference sequence). CDR3 in amino acids: CASRPLGKSSGNTIYF. In DNA form, the CDR3 reads TGTGCCAGTAGGCCCCTGGGCAAAAGCTCTGGAAACACCATATATTTT. The full variable domain, rest sourced from reference TRBV19 and TRBJ1-3, is DGGITQSPKYLFRKEGQNVTLSCEQNLNHDAMYWYRQDPGQGLRLIYYSQIVNDFQKGDIAEGYSVSREKKESFPLTVTSAQKNPTAFYLCASRPLGKSSGNTIYFGEGSWLTVV.

The chain is built from TRBV19 and TRBJ2-3; no firm D call. V lost 3 bases to trimming and J lost 4 bases, with 8 bases between them. The length of the CDR3 is 13 residues. Per germline, CDR1 LNHDA and CDR2 SQIVND (reference sequence). The CDR3 bases are TGTGCCAGTAGTATCCAGGTTCCAGATACGCAGTATTTT. Its protein is CASSIQVPDTQYF.

The V call is TRBV18, the J call TRBJ1-1, with a tentative D call TRBD1 (5 bases). Germline V gene sequence: CDR1 KGHSH, CDR2 LQKENI. The CDR3 contains 13 residues. Trimming removed 4 bases at V and 2 bases at J, with 8 bases between. CDR3 loop: CASSRGTNTEAFF. In nucleotides, the CDR3 is TGTGCCAGCTCACGCGGGACCAACACTGAAGCTTTCTTT.

A single count supports this clone. The CDR3 sequence is CATSRVTENSPLHF. CDR3 in DNA: TGTGCCACCAGCAGAGTAACAGAAAATTCACCCCTCCACTTT. The V gene is TRBV15, the J gene TRBJ1-6; D gene ambiguous. This CDR3 is built from 14 residues. Trimming took 1 base from V and 7 from J, leaving 8 bases between them. In germline, CDR1 is LNHNV, CDR2 YYDKDF (reference sequence).

The chain is built from TRBV7-9 and TRBJ1-2; D is unresolved. The germline CDR1 and CDR2 sequences are SEHNR and FQNEAQ (reference sequence). This CDR3 is 12 amino acids long. V gave up 4 bases and J gave up 8 bases, with 11 bases separating them. The CDR3 coding sequence is TGTGCCAGCAGCTCCCCAAACCGGGGCTACACCTTC. Translation gives CASSSPNRGYTF.

The chain links TRBV28 to TRBJ2-7; 9 bases line up with TRBD2. The germline V gene has CDR1 MDHEN and CDR2 SYDVKM. This CDR3 spans 19 amino acids. V was clipped by 2 bases and J by 0 bases; unmatched bases: 14. CDR3 sequence: CASSLLGGGLAGLSYEQYF. CDR3 DNA sequence: TGTGCCAGCAGTTTACTCGGCGGGGGGCTAGCGGGACTCTCCTACGAGCAGTACTTC.

The V gene is TRBV7-2, the J gene TRBJ1-2, with a tentative D call TRBD1 (5 bases). The germline V gene encodes CDR1 SGHTA and CDR2 FQGNSA. The germline V and J ends were trimmed by 6 bases and 5 bases, with 13 bases remaining between them. This CDR3 has 13 amino acids. CDR3 sequence: CASSSSGGYGYTF. As DNA, the CDR3 is TGTGCCAGCAGTAGCAGTGGGGGGTATGGCTACACCTTC.

The chain uses TRBV27 and TRBJ1-1; 8 bases fit TRBD1. The CDR3 spans 14 residues. The V gene's germline CDR1 is MNHEY and CDR2 SMNVEV (reference sequence). V shed 1 base, J shed 6 bases, and the junction held 4 bases outside the gene matches. The DNA of the CDR3 is TGTGCCAGCAGTTTATGGGACAGGCGCGCTGAAGCTTTCTTT. It translates to CASSLWDRRAEAFF.

The CDR3 coding sequence is TGTGCCAGCAGCTTAGTGGGGACTAGCGGGACTTCTAACTCCTACGAGCAGTACTTC. Translating it yields CASSLVGTSGTSNSYEQYF. The V gene is TRBV7-2, the J gene TRBJ2-7, with TRBD2 matching over 13 bases. J lost 0 bases, V lost 1 base, and 9 bases had no gene match. Germline assignment: CDR1 SGHTA and CDR2 FQGNSA. The CDR3 length is 19 residues.

The rearrangement uses TRBV5-8 and TRBJ1-5; D is unresolved. The germline gives CDR1 SGHTS, CDR2 YDEGEE. The CDR3 length is 17 residues. The V and J ends lost 4 bases and 0 bases respectively, with 17 bases between them. The CDR3 DNA reads as TGTGCCAGCAGCCCCCCCTCCGGTTGGTATAGCAATCAGCCCCAGCATTTT. Encoded protein: CASSPPSGWYSNQPQHF. The full variable domain, in which reference TRBV5-8 and TRBJ1-5 provide the parts outside the CDR3, is EAGVTQSPTHLIKTRGQQATLRCSPISGHTSVYWYQQALGLGLQFLLWYDEGEERNRGNFPPRFSGRQFPNYSSELNVNALELEDSALYLCASSPPSGWYSNQPQHFGDGTRLSIL.

This chain joins TRBV29-1 and TRBJ1-2, with unresolved D. Trimming shortened V by 4 bases and J by 4 bases, and 13 bases separated the two germline ends. The CDR3 runs to 13 residues. CDR1 and CDR2 (germline): SQVTM, ANQGSEA. Here the CDR3 reads CSVVGGSRYGYTF. CDR3 DNA: TGCAGCGTTGTTGGAGGGTCACGCTATGGCTACACCTTC.

The V and J genes are TRBV2 and TRBJ2-6; D possibly corresponds to TRBD2 (5 bases). Germline assignment: CDR1 SNHLY and CDR2 FYNNEI. Between the trimmed V and J ends, which lost 6 bases and 0 bases, there was a span of 12 bases. This CDR3 spans 16 amino acids. The CDR3: CASRRDQVSGANVLTF. The CDR3 DNA is TGTGCCAGCAGGAGGGATCAGGTCTCTGGGGCCAACGTCCTGACTTTC.

V gene TRBV7-2 combines with J gene TRBJ1-6, with TRBD1 matching over 8 bases. V shed 5 bases, J shed 0 bases, and the junction held 9 bases outside the gene matches. Looked up from germline, CDR1 is SGHTA and CDR2 is FQGNSA. The CDR3 has 18 amino acids. The CDR3 is CASSLLPGQVSYNSPLHF. CDR3 nucleotides: TGTGCCAGCAGCCTTCTCCCGGGACAGGTCTCCTATAATTCACCCCTCCACTTT.

The chain links TRBV7-9 to TRBJ2-2; 9 bases are a match to TRBD1. Germline trimming cut 5 bases from V and 5 bases from J; bases unmatched to any gene: 12. This CDR3 has 17 residues. Germline V gives CDR1 SEHNR, CDR2 FQNEAQ (reference sequence). Here the CDR3 DNA reads TGTGCCAGCAGCCCGAACCTCGACAGGGGGAGGACCGGGGAGCTGTTTTTT. Amino acid sequence: CASSPNLDRGRTGELFF.

The chain has TRBV6-5 and TRBJ2-1; 7 bases are shared with TRBD1. The CDR3 extends over 15 amino acids. CDR1 and CDR2 from the germline V gene are MNHEY and SVGAGI. V trimming: 4 bases; J trimming: 2 bases; junction bases outside the gene matches: 5. This CDR3 is CASSSRGQPYNEQFF. The CDR3 bases are TGTGCCAGCAGTTCGAGGGGACAGCCCTACAATGAGCAGTTCTTC.

The CDR3 sequence is CASSIATTGTGKRQPQHF. CDR3 nucleotides: TGTGCCAGTAGTATAGCCACCACCGGGACAGGGAAGAGGCAGCCCCAGCATTTT. The gene calls are TRBV19 and TRBJ1-5; 9 bases are a match to TRBD1. After removal of 1 base from V and 7 bases from J, the junction contained 14 bases not matched to a gene. Germline V CDR1 and CDR2: LNHDA, SQIVND (reference sequence). The length of the CDR3 is 18 residues.

The V gene is TRBV19, the J gene TRBJ2-1; tentatively, D is TRBD1 (5 bases). Trimming took off 5 bases at V and 5 bases at J, with 10 bases between the two ends. The germline V gene has CDR1 LNHDA and CDR2 SQIVND (reference sequence). The CDR3 loop spans 13 amino acids. In nucleotides, the CDR3 is TGTGCCAGTAGTGTGCAGGGAAACAATGAGCAGTTCTTC. Encoded protein: CASSVQGNNEQFF.

The chain recombines TRBV7-3 with TRBJ2-2, with TRBD2 matching over 11 bases. Trimming took 2 bases from V and 4 from J; bases not matched to a gene: 3. Germline V gives CDR1 SGHTA, CDR2 FQGTGA. The length of the CDR3 is 16 residues. This CDR3 reads CASSLRLAGTTGELFF. For the CDR3, the DNA is TGTGCCAGCAGCTTACGACTAGCGGGGACCACCGGGGAGCTGTTTTTT.

This clone appeared a single time. The rearrangement links TRBV6-5 to TRBJ2-3; 10 nucleotides align to TRBD1. This CDR3 has 16 amino acids. J gave up 5 bases and V 2 bases, and 7 bases lay outside the gene matches. Germline V gene lookup returns CDR1 MNHEY and CDR2 SVGAGI. The CDR3 sequence: CASSYRGQGNRDTQYF. The CDR3 DNA follows: TGTGCCAGCAGTTACCGGGGACAGGGGAACAGAGATACGCAGTATTTT.